This T cell receptor (beta chain) was captured in a study of blood T cell repertoires in COVID-19. Assay used: immunoSEQ multiplex PCR; TCRdb lists only in-frame clones, some missing. The sample contains around 160,000 clones, roughly 80% of which appear only once. Trimming stripped 3 bases from V and 0 bases from J, with 14 bases between. This CDR3 region has 16 residues. The germline CDR1 and CDR2 sequences are SGHRS and YFSETQ. Material: peripheral blood. The clonotype comes from a woman aged 80 or older with acute or convalescent COVID-19. The V and J genes are TRBV5-1 and TRBJ2-3; possible D gene TRBD1, 6 bases. The CDR3 is CASSSAGDPSTDTQYF. CDR3 DNA: TGCGCCAGCAGCTCGGCAGGGGACCCTAGCACAGATACGCAGTATTTT.